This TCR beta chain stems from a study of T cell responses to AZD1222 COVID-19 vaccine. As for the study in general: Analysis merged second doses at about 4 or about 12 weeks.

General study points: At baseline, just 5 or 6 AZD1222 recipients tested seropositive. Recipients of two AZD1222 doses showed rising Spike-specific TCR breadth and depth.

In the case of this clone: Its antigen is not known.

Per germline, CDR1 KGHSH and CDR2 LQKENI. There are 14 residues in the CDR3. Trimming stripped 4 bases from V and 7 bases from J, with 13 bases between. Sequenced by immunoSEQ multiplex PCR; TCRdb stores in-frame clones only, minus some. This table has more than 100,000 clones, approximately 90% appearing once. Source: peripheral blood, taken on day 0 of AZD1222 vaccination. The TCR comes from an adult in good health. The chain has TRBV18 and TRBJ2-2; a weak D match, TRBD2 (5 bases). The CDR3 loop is CASSQSGDYGELFF. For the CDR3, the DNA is TGTGCCAGCTCACAATCAGGAGACTACGGGGAGCTGTTTTTT.